The clone carrying this T cell receptor (beta chain) was seen a few times. These data originate in a study of CD8+ T cells in alopecia areata. Once RNA had been extracted, it was reverse transcribed into cDNA to act as the sequencing template. The table came from immunoSEQ multiplex PCR; TCRdb's copy has only in-frame clones and leaves some out. The table lists more than 200,000 clones, roughly two fifths of them singletons, with approximately 2.9% in the top ten. CDR1 and CDR2 (germline): SEHNR, FQNEAQ (reference sequence). The length of the CDR3 is 15 residues. J gave up 6 bases and V 4 bases, and 6 bases lay outside the gene matches. Treatment described: oral pan-JAK inhibitor, 5-10 mg twice daily.

J is TRBJ2-1 and V is TRBV7-9; 10 nucleotides agree with TRBD2. The sequence derives from a human donor with alopecia areata. Sequencing was performed on CD4+ T cells sorted from blood, taken around week 37, from a patient treated with tofacitinib. The CDR3 DNA reads TGTGCCAGCAGCTCCGGACGGACTAGCGGCAATGAGCAGTTCTTC. Encoded protein: CASSSGRTSGNEQFF.